The 18 T cell receptor beta chains presented below share a single source sample, sequenced in a study of cytomegalovirus exposure and HLA in healthy donors. The table came from immunoSEQ multiplex PCR; TCRdb's copy has only in-frame clones and leaves some out. The sample gives some 190,000 clones, roughly 86% of which show up once; 6% to 8.5% is in the top ten. Input material: PBMCs. The origin of the receptors is a man aged 30 to 45 in good health and CMV-seropositive.

J is TRBJ2-3 and V is TRBV4-3, with TRBD2 as a possible D gene (5 bases). Looked up from germline, CDR1 is LGHNA and CDR2 is YSLEER. V dropped 4 bases and J dropped 6 bases, with 17 bases sitting between them. The CDR3 is made up of 15 amino acids. Here the CDR3 DNA reads TGCGCCAGCAGCCCAGACGGTTCGCGGGTGGATACGCAGTATTTT. Its translation is CASSPDGSRVDTQYF.

The V gene is TRBV4-1, the J gene TRBJ2-7, with 8 bases matching TRBD1. Germline values: CDR1 MGHRA, CDR2 YSYEKL. The CDR3 has 15 residues. J was trimmed by 1 base and V by 4 bases; bases with no gene match: 6. CDR3 coding DNA: TGCGCCAGCAGCCTGCGACAGGGGAGATCCTACGAGCAGTACTTC. This gives the protein CASSLRQGRSYEQYF.

This clone was seen just once. The J gene is TRBJ2-4, the V gene TRBV6-5; 10 bases match TRBD1. The trim removed 7 bases at V and 4 bases at J, leaving 4 bases unmatched. The CDR3 is 14 residues long. Per germline, CDR1 MNHEY and CDR2 SVGAGI. The DNA for the CDR3 is TGTGCCAGCACCCAGGGACAGGGGAAAAACATTCAGTACTTC. The encoded protein is CASTQGQGKNIQYF.

The chain couples TRBV7-9 to TRBJ1-5, with TRBD1 matching over 7 bases. Per the germline V gene, CDR1 is SEHNR and CDR2 is FQNEAQ (reference sequence). Trimming removed 8 bases from V and 4 bases from J; junction bases left unmatched: 5. This CDR3 has 13 amino acids. CDR3 DNA: TGTGCCAGCGGCGCAGGGGGGAATCAGCCCCAGCATTTT. Protein product: CASGAGGNQPQHF. The full variable domain, with the rest looked up from reference TRBV7-9 and TRBJ1-5, is DTGVSQNPRHKITKRGQNVTFRCDPISEHNRLYWYRQTLGQGPEFLTYFQNEAQLEKSRLLSDRFSAERPKGSFSTLEIQRTEQGDSAMYLCASGAGGNQPQHFGDGTRLSIL.

The chain recombines TRBV18 with TRBJ1-1, with D unresolved. CDR3 size: 13 residues. Germline V gene lookup returns CDR1 KGHSH and CDR2 LQKENI. V dropped 2 bases and J dropped 7 bases, with 11 bases sitting between them. CDR3 protein: CASSPRAADEAFF. In nucleotides, the CDR3 is TGTGCCAGCTCACCAAGGGCAGCGGATGAAGCTTTCTTT.

This clone was seen more than once but under ten times. The V and J genes are TRBV6-6 and TRBJ2-7, with D possibly being TRBD1 (6 bases). The length of the CDR3 is 13 residues. The germline V gene has CDR1 MNHNY and CDR2 SVGAGI (reference sequence). The V end lost 0 bases, the J end lost 3 bases, and 6 bases lay between the germline ends. The CDR3 spells CASSYSDSYEQYF. The CDR3, as DNA: TGTGCCAGCAGTTACTCGGACAGCTACGAGCAGTACTTC.

V gene TRBV4-3 combines with J gene TRBJ1-1; D is ambiguous. The CDR3 length is 13 residues. Trimming pared 0 bases from V and 8 bases from J, leaving 10 bases between. Germline values: CDR1 LGHNA, CDR2 YSLEER. CDR3 bases: TGCGCCAGCAGCCAAGATCGAGGACGGGAAGCTTTCTTT. It encodes CASSQDRGREAFF.

There are a few counts of this clone. J is TRBJ2-7 and V is TRBV9; 7 nucleotides align to TRBD2. Germline loops: CDR1 SGDLS, CDR2 YYNGEE. The CDR3 loop spans 15 amino acids. V shed 6 bases, J shed 0 bases, and the junction held 9 bases outside the gene matches. The CDR3 DNA sequence: TGTGCCAGCACCCCTGAGGCTAGCGGCTCCTACGAGCAGTACTTC. This sequence encodes CASTPEASGSYEQYF.

V usage is TRBV5-8 and J usage is TRBJ1-5; D unresolved. The V end lost 4 bases, the J end lost 3 bases, and 11 bases lay between the germline ends. The germline CDR1 and CDR2 sequences are SGHTS and YDEGEE. The CDR3 has 14 amino acids. CDR3 DNA: TGTGCCAGCAGCGTGTTTTCCCCCAATCAGCCCCAGCATTTT. Protein product: CASSVFSPNQPQHF.

The rearrangement joins TRBV5-1 to TRBJ2-1; 9 nucleotides align to TRBD2. Germline V gives CDR1 SGHRS, CDR2 YFSETQ. Losses at the gene ends were 1 base for V and 7 bases for J; bases not matched to a gene: 15. This CDR3 is built from 18 residues. The CDR3 DNA reads TGCGCCAGCAGCTTGCTCCATACTATTCAGCGGGAGGTTAATGAGCAGTTCTTC. Its protein product is CASSLLHTIQREVNEQFF. The full variable domain, in which reference TRBV5-1 and TRBJ2-1 provide the parts outside the CDR3, is KAGVTQTPRYLIKTRGQQVTLSCSPISGHRSVSWYQQTPGQGLQFLFEYFSETQRNKGNFPGRFSGRQFSNSRSEMNVSTLELGDSALYLCASSLLHTIQREVNEQFFGPGTRLTVL.

V gene TRBV6-6 combines with J gene TRBJ1-4, with 9 bases lining up with TRBD1. Trimming removed 4 bases from V and 6 bases from J; junction bases left unmatched: 3. There are 14 residues in the CDR3. In germline, CDR1 is MNHNY, CDR2 SVGAGI (reference sequence). The CDR3 DNA sequence: TGTGCCAGCAGTTGGAGGACAGGGGATGAAAAACTGTTTTTT. It translates to CASSWRTGDEKLFF.

V is TRBV5-1 and J is TRBJ1-2, with 10 bases aligning to TRBD1. The ends lost 0 bases at V and 0 bases at J; junction bases unmatched: 5. Germline V gene lookup returns CDR1 SGHRS and CDR2 YFSETQ. The CDR3 length is 17 residues. This CDR3 is CASSLEGQGPANYGYTF. The CDR3, as DNA: TGCGCCAGCAGCTTGGAGGGACAGGGGCCCGCTAACTATGGCTACACCTTC. Complete variable domain (other parts from reference TRBV5-1 and TRBJ1-2): KAGVTQTPRYLIKTRGQQVTLSCSPISGHRSVSWYQQTPGQGLQFLFEYFSETQRNKGNFPGRFSGRQFSNSRSEMNVSTLELGDSALYLCASSLEGQGPANYGYTFGSGTRLTVV.

The V gene is TRBV4-1, the J gene TRBJ2-1, with D maybe TRBD2 (6 bases). V lost 2 bases and J lost 7, with 21 bases in between. The CDR3 spans 17 residues. Germline CDR1 and CDR2: MGHRA and YSYEKL. This chain's CDR3 is CASSQPSLARRKNEQFF. Written as DNA, the CDR3 is TGCGCCAGCAGCCAACCATCACTAGCCCGACGGAAAAATGAGCAGTTCTTC.

The J gene is TRBJ2-7, the V gene TRBV5-6; D tentatively reads TRBD1 or TRBD2 (6 bases each). Germline V gives CDR1 SGHDT, CDR2 YYEEEE. The ends were cut back, 1 base at V and 3 bases at J, with 11 bases in the middle. The CDR3 consists of 14 residues. In DNA form, the CDR3 reads TGTGCCAGCAGCTTGAGGGGGGATCTCTACGAGCAGTACTTC. Residues: CASSLRGDLYEQYF.

The rearrangement joins TRBV11-3 to TRBJ2-3; D gene unclear. The CDR3 has 14 amino acids. The V gene lost 4 bases and the J gene lost 6 bases, with 14 bases spanning the gap. Germline CDR1 SGHNT, CDR2 YENEEA. The chain's CDR3 is CASSSLIARDTQYF. DNA for the CDR3: TGTGCCAGCAGCTCCCTAATAGCTCGCGATACGCAGTATTTT.

The gene calls are TRBV7-2 and TRBJ2-1; D perhaps matches TRBD1 (6 bases). The V gene's germline CDR1 is SGHTA and CDR2 FQGNSA. The length of the CDR3 is 13 residues. V shed 2 bases and J shed 10 bases, with 12 bases lying between them. Here the CDR3 DNA reads TGTGCCAGCAGCTTACACTCCGGGACAGAGCAGTTCTTC. Translated, it gives CASSLHSGTEQFF.

J is TRBJ1-5 and V is TRBV7-6; D gene uncertain. The CDR3 extends over 15 amino acids. The ends were cut back, 2 bases at V and 4 bases at J, with 12 bases in the middle. CDR1 is SGHVS, CDR2 FNYEAQ, per germline. The CDR3 loop is CASSLSGYGNQPQHF. CDR3 nucleotides: TGTGCCAGCAGCTTATCAGGTTATGGAAATCAGCCCCAGCATTTT.

This clone came up a few times. V usage is TRBV7-3 and J usage is TRBJ2-3; 8 bases map to TRBD2. V shed 2 bases, J shed 4 bases, and the junction held 5 bases outside the gene matches. This CDR3 has 15 amino acids. Germline V gene data show CDR1 as SGHTA and CDR2 as FQGTGA. As DNA, the CDR3 is TGTGCCAGCAGCTTAGACGGGGGGGCCGCAGATACGCAGTATTTT. As protein: CASSLDGGAADTQYF.